This T cell receptor (beta chain) was found in a study of Graves' ophthalmopathy and Graves' hyperthyroidism. Ophthalmopathy donors showed moderate-to-severe activity, CAS ≥3, NOSPECS ≥4 and a duration under 3 months. There are 11 residues in the CDR3. V was shortened by 3 bases and J by 6 bases, with 3 bases between the two germline ends. Germline loops: CDR1 MDHEN, CDR2 SYDVKM. Using RNA transcripts, the TCR beta CDR3 regions were amplified. The authors performed first-round RT-PCR with HTBI primers and then a second-round multiplex PCR. TCRdb re-derived calls from the multiplex PCR reads in MiXCR, one entry per CDR3 protein. The repertoire has some 390,000 distinct CDR3 sequences, about a sixth of them found once; the top ten carry 1.6%. Ten or more counts support this clonotype.

V is TRBV28 and J is TRBJ1-5; no clear D gene. Material for sequencing was peripheral blood. This TCR came from a woman aged 18-29 years with Graves' ophthalmopathy. This CDR3 is CASSFSQPQHF. CDR3 nucleotide sequence: TGTGCCAGCAGTTTTAGTCAGCCCCAGCATTTT.